This entry features one T cell receptor beta chain sequence. As yet, its antigen is unknown. TCRdb keeps only in-frame clones here, not all; method: immunoSEQ multiplex PCR. Altogether more than 300,000 clones are present, around 84% being singletons, with the ten largest covering 1.5% to 2.5%. The sample belongs to a study of Ad26.COV2.S vaccination and SARS-CoV-2 variants. As for treatment: roughly 20 received Ad26.COV2.S at low or high dose, single or two shots; 5 received placebo; per-sample allocation not given. Following the first vaccine or placebo injection, samples were taken on day 63. The CDR3 totals 16 residues. CDR1 is SGHAT, CDR2 FQNNGV, per germline. V lost 4 bases and J 10 bases, leaving 20 bases between the germline ends. Findings and caveats of the study: The authors reported substantial breadth in spike-specific CD8+ and CD4+ T cell responses after vaccination.

This chain uses TRBV11-2 with TRBJ1-6, with D possibly TRBD1 on 5 matching bases. The sequence came from a person between 18 and 65 years old who received the Ad26.COV2.S COVID-19 vaccine or a placebo. Sequenced material: peripheral blood, taken in a trial of Ad26.COV2.S vaccine versus placebo. The CDR3 spells CASSSLEGRAGSPLHF. The CDR3 DNA is TGTGCCAGCAGCTCCCTCGAGGGCAGGGCTGGGTCACCCCTCCACTTT.